Listed below are T cell receptor beta chains from one sample, sequenced in a study of T-cell reconstitution after alpha-beta-depleted transplantation in children. TCRdb fed the PCR reads into MiXCR, producing one record per CDR3 protein. Of roughly 120,000 distinct CDR3 sequences listed, about a tenth were seen once; the top ten hold approximately 8%. The material sequenced was PBMCs from the stem cell graft donor, taken from the stem cell graft. Receptor source: a human donor who donated a stem cell graft to a child with acute lymphoblastic leukemia. CDR3s include the opening cysteine and the closing phenylalanine or tryptophan. The D gene is left open where the match is weak. Size is stated as once, few, many or a size class.

>12|many|TRBJ2-5|TRBV24-1|NA
CATSDPQETQYF
TGTGCCACCAGTGACCCTCAAGAGACCCAGTACTTC
>14|many|TRBJ2-7|TRBV7-9|TRBD1
CASSSPGQSYEQYF
TGTGCCAGCAGCTCCCCGGGACAGTCCTACGAGCAGTACTTC
>18|many|TRBJ1-3|TRBV5-1|NA
CASSLPRRDGSSGNTIYF
TGCGCCAGCAGCTTGCCCCGACGGGACGGGAGCTCTGGAAACACCATATATTTT
>16|many|TRBJ1-6|TRBV7-6|NA
CASSLRPHGGNSPLHF
TGTGCCAGCAGCTTAAGGCCCCATGGGGGTAATTCACCCCTCCACTTT
>12|many|TRBJ2-1|TRBV7-2|NA
CASSYPGYEQFF
TGTGCCAGCAGTTATCCGGGGTATGAGCAGTTCTTC
>18|many|TRBJ2-2|TRBV7-8|NA
CASSLESLFGDNTGELFF
TGTGCCAGCAGCTTAGAGTCTCTCTTTGGCGATAACACCGGGGAGCTGTTTTTT
>14|many|TRBJ2-7|TRBV7-9|NA
CASSLSGPPTEQYF
TGTGCCAGCAGCTTATCAGGGCCCCCTACTGAGCAGTACTTC
>16|many|TRBJ2-2|TRBV5-1|NA
CASSLGYTGLTGELFF
TGCGCCAGCAGCTTGGGTTATACAGGGCTCACCGGGGAGCTGTTTTTT
>14|many|TRBJ2-7|TRBV11-2|NA
CASTQPTTEYEQYF
TGTGCCAGCACCCAACCTACGACAGAGTACGAGCAGTACTTC
>15|many|TRBJ2-7|TRBV7-9|TRBD1
CASSPRGQGNYEQYF
TGTGCCAGCAGCCCCCGGGGACAGGGGAACTACGAGCAGTACTTC